This T cell receptor beta chain was profiled in a study of graft-versus-host responses after intestinal transplantation. Whole-study context: Multivisceral, liver-intestinal, or isolated intestinal transplants were received by the recipients. Among the recipients, all got anti-thymocyte globulin induction and then tacrolimus and steroids for around 3 years.

Trimming stripped 4 bases from V and 2 bases from J, with 12 bases between. The CDR3 spans 14 residues. Germline-derived CDR1 and CDR2 are SGHRS and YFSETQ. Study observations and caveats: Circulating GvH clones peaking coincided with falling HvG clones soon after transplant. Recipient bone marrow held GvH clones, some seen earlier in ileum or blood.

The repertoire was sequenced with immunoSEQ multiplex PCR; TCRdb's copy has only in-frame clones and lacks some. In the table there are fewer than 150,000 clones, roughly nine tenths of which are singletons. Turning to this clone: What it binds is not known.

This receptor was identified in a human donor who received an intestinal transplant. The specimen comprised unstimulated CD4+ T cells sorted from spleen or lymph node cells, sampled before intestinal transplant. The gene calls are TRBV5-1 and TRBJ1-1; D remains unclear. CDR3 sequence reads: CASSPLDINTEAFF. DNA for the CDR3: TGCGCCAGCAGCCCCTTAGACATAAACACTGAAGCTTTCTTT.